This T cell receptor beta chain appears in the sequencing data of a study of cytomegalovirus exposure and HLA in healthy donors. J gave up 14 bases and V 3 bases, and 6 bases lay outside the gene matches. This CDR3 has 14 amino acids. Germline CDR1 reads MNHEY; CDR2 reads SMNVEV (reference sequence). PCR amplification relied on 60 Vbeta primers (plus 13 Jbeta primers). Sequenced by immunoSEQ multiplex PCR; TCRdb stores in-frame clones only, minus some. The sample contains over 150,000 clones, around four fifths of which appear only once. The rearrangement links TRBV27 to TRBJ2-1, with 14 bases aligning to TRBD2. The receptor was isolated from a woman in her forties or fifties in good health and CMV-seropositive. Sequencing was performed on PBMCs. Here the CDR3 reads CASSFGLAGGGEFF. The CDR3 DNA follows: TGTGCCAGCAGTTTCGGACTAGCGGGGGGCGGGGAGTTCTTC.